This TCR beta chain was observed in a study of blood T cell repertoires in COVID-19. Study-wide context: Researchers got acute and convalescent COVID-19 samples from the United States, Italy and Spain. Sources were T cells, B-cell-depleted T cells, or PBMCs; the material itself was cDNA or gDNA.

As processed by the authors: Amplification of reference gene primers was used by the study to estimate nucleated cell counts. Assay used: immunoSEQ multiplex PCR; TCRdb lists only in-frame clones, some missing. That table furnishes V, J and clone size, whereas the DNA furnished D and trimming. The sample has about 200,000 clones; roughly 88% are singletons. V lost 3 bases, J lost 4 bases, and 14 bases lay in between. This CDR3 spans 15 amino acids. Germline lookup yields CDR1 PRHDT and CDR2 FYEKMQ (reference sequence). The V gene is TRBV13, the J gene TRBJ2-3; weak D call: TRBD2 (5 bases). The clonotype originates from a man in his fifties or sixties with active or convalescent COVID-19. The specimen sequenced was peripheral blood. CDR3 region: CASSFSGSGSDTQYF. In DNA form, the CDR3 reads TGTGCCAGCAGCTTTAGTGGGAGTGGGTCAGATACGCAGTATTTT.